This T cell receptor beta chain was observed in a study of early T cells in non-severe SARS-CoV-2 infection. The overall study: From unsorted whole blood, bulk RNA was sequenced, and the chains remained unpaired.

Germline values: CDR1 DFQATT, CDR2 SNEGSKA (reference sequence). The CDR3 spans 13 residues. The V end lost 1 base, the J end lost 5 bases, and 8 bases lay between the germline ends. The study's findings and limits: Missing private and CD4 specificities, VDJdb matching favored anti-spike CD8 responses.

From the 5' RACE reads, TCRdb called clonotypes with MiXCR, one entry per CDR3 protein. Of tens of thousands of distinct CDR3 sequences in the sample, about an eighth were seen once. As concerns this clonotype: No antigen is known for it.

V and J are TRBV20-1 and TRBJ2-2; D possibly corresponds to TRBD2 (6 bases). Sequencing used whole blood. The clonotype originates from an adult who was a healthcare worker with PCR-confirmed SARS-CoV-2 infection or an uninfected control (not recorded which). The CDR3 region is CSARGLVTGELFF. CDR3 nucleotides: TGCAGTGCTAGAGGACTAGTGACCGGGGAGCTGTTTTTT.